Each of the 6 T cell receptor beta chains below was sequenced from the same sample in a study of CD8 T cells in Susac syndrome. An amount of RNA that ranged from roughly 0.45 to 1 ug was reverse transcribed with random hexamers. One entry per CDR3 protein, called by TCRdb with MiXCR from the immunoSEQ multiplex PCR reads. This repertoire shows a few hundred thousand distinct CDR3 sequences, 95% found once; its top ten account for approximately 0.082%. Sample: CD4+ T cells from PBMCs. These receptor sequences come from a human donor with multiple sclerosis.

This chain uses TRBV14 with TRBJ1-2; D gene unclear. Trimming shortened V by 1 base and J by 8 bases, and 14 bases separated the two germline ends. The length of the CDR3 is 14 residues. Germline V gene lookup returns CDR1 SGHDN and CDR2 FVKESK. The CDR3 is CASSQVADLVGYTF. The CDR3 DNA reads as TGTGCCAGCAGCCAAGTAGCGGACTTGGTCGGCTACACCTTC.

This rearrangement joins TRBV6-1 to TRBJ1-1; the D is unclear. Germline V lookup: CDR1 MNHNS, CDR2 SASEGT. Deletions cut 3 bases from V and 1 base from J, with 12 bases between. CDR3 size: 15 residues. In nucleotides, the CDR3 is TGTGCCAGCAGTGAGAGGCCCCCTAAGAACACTGAAGCTTTCTTT. Residues: CASSERPPKNTEAFF.

V and J are TRBV3-1 and TRBJ1-5; possible D gene TRBD1, 6 bases. Trimming took off 6 bases at V and 4 bases at J, with 16 bases between the two ends. Germline values: CDR1 LGHDT, CDR2 YNNKEL (reference sequence). The CDR3 length is 15 residues. CDR3 residues: CASSVGGHNNQPQHF. DNA of the CDR3: TGTGCCAGCAGTGTAGGGGGACACAATAATCAGCCCCAGCATTTT.

CDR3 loop: CASSLGTDTYGYTF. The DNA for the CDR3 is TGTGCCAGCAGTCTGGGGACAGACACCTATGGCTACACCTTC. The chain recombines TRBV3-1 with TRBJ1-2, with 7 bases identical to TRBD1. V trimming: 6 bases; J trimming: 4 bases; junction bases outside the gene matches: 8. The CDR3 length is 14 residues. The V gene's germline CDR1 is LGHDT and CDR2 YNNKEL (reference sequence).

The rearrangement links TRBV29-1 to TRBJ1-2; D remains ambiguous. Trimming pared 3 bases from V and 0 bases from J, leaving 8 bases between. Germline V gene data show CDR1 as SQVTM and CDR2 as ANQGSEA. The CDR3 extends over 13 amino acids. The CDR3: CSVESGANYGYTF. In DNA form, the CDR3 reads TGCAGCGTTGAGTCAGGAGCTAACTATGGCTACACCTTC.

The chain uses TRBV29-1 and TRBJ1-3; D perhaps matches TRBD1 (5 bases). This CDR3 is built from 14 residues. Germline CDR1 is SQVTM and CDR2 is ANQGSEA. Deletions cut 7 bases from V and 1 base from J, with 14 bases between. This CDR3 is CSAERGGSGNTIYF. The CDR3 bases are TGCAGCGCCGAGAGGGGAGGGTCTGGAAACACCATATATTTT. Looking up the rest from reference TRBV29-1 and TRBJ1-3 gives the full variable domain: SAVISQKPSRDICQRGTSLTIQCQVDSQVTMMFWYRQQPGQSLTLIATANQGSEATYESGFVIDKFPISRPNLTFSTLTVSNMSPEDSSIYLCSAERGGSGNTIYFGEGSWLTVV.